This T cell receptor (beta chain) appears in the sequencing data of a study of OX40 agonist ivuxolimab in advanced cancers. Only a few counts were recorded for this clone. The CDR3 is 11 residues long. The germline V gene has CDR1 GTSNPN and CDR2 SVGIG (reference sequence). V was trimmed by 5 bases and J by 1 base, leaving 5 bases between them. Data came from immunoSEQ multiplex PCR; TCRdb stores just in-frame clones and leaves some out. The table has about 71,000 clones, around 80% seen once; the top ten hold roughly 0.44%. Material: CD4+ or CD8+ T cells sorted from blood, obtained in a trial of the OX40 agonist ivuxolimab. The chain couples TRBV30 to TRBJ1-2; D unresolved. The clonotype originates from an adult with an advanced solid tumor such as melanoma, head and neck, liver or kidney cancer. The CDR3 coding sequence is TGTGCCTGGGAGGGTAACTATGGCTACACCTTC. Protein product: CAWEGNYGYTF.